This T cell receptor (beta chain) was captured in a study of blood T cell repertoires in COVID-19. Study background: Collection of acute and convalescent COVID-19 samples took place in the United States, Italy and Spain. In each case, the material was cDNA or gDNA derived from T cells, B-cell-depleted T cells, or PBMCs.

Under the authors' procedure: Amplified reference gene primers provided the basis for estimating nucleated cell counts. The table came from immunoSEQ multiplex PCR; TCRdb's copy has only in-frame clones and leaves some out. For V, J and clone size, that table is used; D and trimming come from the DNA. Altogether a few hundred thousand clones are present, less than 90% being singletons, with the ten largest covering around 3%. The ends were cut back, 1 base at V and 8 bases at J, with 12 bases in the middle. The CDR3 has 15 residues. Looked up from germline, CDR1 is MNHEY and CDR2 is SMNVEV (reference sequence). Participant reports of clinical history set cohort assignment. The table lists this clone with a count of one.

The sequenced sample was PBMCs or T cells enriched from blood (not recorded which). This sequence originates from a woman in her 30s who had recovered from COVID-19. This chain joins TRBV27 and TRBJ1-6; D ambiguous. The CDR3 reads CASSLFGRIDSPLHF. The CDR3 nucleotides read TGTGCCAGCAGTTTATTTGGCAGGATCGATTCACCCCTCCACTTT.